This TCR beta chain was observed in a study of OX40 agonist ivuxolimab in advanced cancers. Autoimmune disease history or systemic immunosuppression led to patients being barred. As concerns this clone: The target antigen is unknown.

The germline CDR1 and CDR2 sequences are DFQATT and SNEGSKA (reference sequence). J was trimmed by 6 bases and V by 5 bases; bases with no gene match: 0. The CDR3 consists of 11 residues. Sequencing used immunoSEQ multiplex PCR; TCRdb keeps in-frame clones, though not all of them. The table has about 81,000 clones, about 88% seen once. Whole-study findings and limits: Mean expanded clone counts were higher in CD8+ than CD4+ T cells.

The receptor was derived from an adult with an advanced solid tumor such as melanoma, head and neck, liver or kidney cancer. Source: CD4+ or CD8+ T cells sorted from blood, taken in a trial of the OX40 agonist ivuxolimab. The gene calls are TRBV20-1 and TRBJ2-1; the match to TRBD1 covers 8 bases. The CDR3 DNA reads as TGCAGTGCTGGACAGGGCAATGAGCAGTTCTTC. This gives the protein CSAGQGNEQFF.